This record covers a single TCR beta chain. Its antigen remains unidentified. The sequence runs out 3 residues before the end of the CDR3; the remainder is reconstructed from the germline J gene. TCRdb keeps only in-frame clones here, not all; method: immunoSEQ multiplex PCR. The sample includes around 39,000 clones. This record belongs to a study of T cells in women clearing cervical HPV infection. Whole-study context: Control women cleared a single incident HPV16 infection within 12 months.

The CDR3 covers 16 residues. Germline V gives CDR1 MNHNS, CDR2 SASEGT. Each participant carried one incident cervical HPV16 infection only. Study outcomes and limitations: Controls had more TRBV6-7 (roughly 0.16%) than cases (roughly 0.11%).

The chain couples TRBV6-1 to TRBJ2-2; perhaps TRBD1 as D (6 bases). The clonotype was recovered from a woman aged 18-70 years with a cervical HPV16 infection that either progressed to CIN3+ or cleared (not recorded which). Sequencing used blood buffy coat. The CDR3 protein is CASSELGAYTAGPLFF. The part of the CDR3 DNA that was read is TGTGCCAGCAGTGAATTGGGGGCCTACACGGCTGGACCG.